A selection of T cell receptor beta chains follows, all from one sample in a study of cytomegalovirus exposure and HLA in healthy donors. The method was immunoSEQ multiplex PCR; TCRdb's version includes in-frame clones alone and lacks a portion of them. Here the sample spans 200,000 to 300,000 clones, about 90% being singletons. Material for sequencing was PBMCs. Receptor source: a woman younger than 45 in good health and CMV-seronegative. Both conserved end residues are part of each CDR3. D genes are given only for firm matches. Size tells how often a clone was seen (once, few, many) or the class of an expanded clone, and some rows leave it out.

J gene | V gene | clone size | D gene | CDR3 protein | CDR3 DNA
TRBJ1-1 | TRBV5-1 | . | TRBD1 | CASSQGQSYTEAFF | TGCGCCAGCAGCCAGGGACAGTCTTACACTGAAGCTTTCTTT
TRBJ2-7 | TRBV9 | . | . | CASSEGPSPSYEQYF | TGTGCCAGCAGCGAAGGACCTAGTCCCTCCTACGAGCAGTACTTC
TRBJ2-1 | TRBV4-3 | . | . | CASSQDYQGLSYNEQFF | TGCGCCAGCAGCCAAGATTATCAGGGTCTTTCCTACAATGAGCAGTTCTTC
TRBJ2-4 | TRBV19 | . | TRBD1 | CASKGQGAVDIQYF | TGTGCCAGTAAGGGACAGGGGGCCGTGGACATTCAGTACTTC
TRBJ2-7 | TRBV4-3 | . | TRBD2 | CASSQDVSGFIAGGPRYEQYF | TGCGCCAGCAGCCAAGACGTATCAGGATTTATAGCGGGAGGGCCTCGGTACGAGCAGTACTTC
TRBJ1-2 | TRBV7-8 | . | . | CASRAGTAPNYGYTF | TGTGCCAGCAGAGCGGGGACGGCCCCTAACTATGGCTACACCTTC
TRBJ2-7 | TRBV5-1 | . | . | CASRETSSGYYEQYF | TGCGCCAGCAGGGAGACTAGTTCGGGGTACTACGAGCAGTACTTC
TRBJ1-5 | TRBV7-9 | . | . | CASSHGGRGQPQHF | TGTGCCAGCAGCCACGGTGGAAGGGGTCAGCCCCAGCATTTT
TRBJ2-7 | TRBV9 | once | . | CASSVAVGDYEQYF | TGTGCCAGCAGCGTAGCTGTAGGGGACTACGAGCAGTACTTC
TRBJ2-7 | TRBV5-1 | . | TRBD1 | CASSLQTGQGAHEQYF | TGCGCCAGCAGCTTGCAGACGGGACAGGGGGCTCACGAGCAGTACTTC
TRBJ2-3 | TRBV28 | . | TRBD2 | CASIPGLAGGFTDTQYF | TGTGCCAGCATCCCGGGACTAGCGGGAGGGTTCACAGATACGCAGTATTTT
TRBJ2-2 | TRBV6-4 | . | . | CASSAELGGELFF | TGTGCCAGCAGTGCCGAGCTTGGCGGGGAGCTGTTTTTT
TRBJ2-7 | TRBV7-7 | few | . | CASSRASGEYEQYF | TGTGCCAGCAGTCGAGCCTCAGGGGAGTACGAGCAGTACTTC
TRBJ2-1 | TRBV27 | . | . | CASSLGVVGPLGEQFF | TGTGCCAGCAGTTTGGGCGTCGTGGGCCCTCTCGGTGAGCAGTTCTTC
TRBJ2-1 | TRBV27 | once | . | CASSELGSSYNEQFF | TGTGCCAGCAGTGAACTAGGGAGCTCCTACAATGAGCAGTTCTTC
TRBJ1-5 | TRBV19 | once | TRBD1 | CASNPGQGNQPQHF | TGTGCCAGTAACCCGGGACAGGGGAATCAGCCCCAGCATTTT
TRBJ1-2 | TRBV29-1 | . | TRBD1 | CSVARGGNYGYTF | TGCAGCGTTGCCAGGGGGGGTAACTATGGCTACACCTTC
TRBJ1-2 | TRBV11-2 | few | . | CASSLDRARGYTF | TGTGCCAGCAGCTTAGATCGGGCAAGGGGCTACACCTTC
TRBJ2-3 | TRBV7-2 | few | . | CASKVGSNADTQYF | TGTGCCAGCAAGGTCGGGAGCAATGCAGATACGCAGTATTTT
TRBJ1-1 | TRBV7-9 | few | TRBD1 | CASSLVGTGGARTEAFF | TGTGCCAGCAGCTTAGTAGGGACAGGGGGTGCTCGCACTGAAGCTTTCTTT
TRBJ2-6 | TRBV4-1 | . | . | CASMGVGANVLTF | TGCGCCAGCATGGGAGTTGGGGCCAACGTCCTGACTTTC
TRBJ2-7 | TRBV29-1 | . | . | CSANPTSPYEQYF | TGCAGCGCTAACCCCACCTCACCTTACGAGCAGTACTTC
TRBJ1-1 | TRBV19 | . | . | CASRGVRLNTEAFF | TGTGCCAGTAGGGGAGTCAGGCTGAACACTGAAGCTTTCTTT
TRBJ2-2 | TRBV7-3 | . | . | CASSPLAVLNTGELFF | TGTGCCAGCAGCCCATTAGCGGTATTGAACACCGGGGAGCTGTTTTTT
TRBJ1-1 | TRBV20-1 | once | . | CSASLGAFF | TGCAGTGCGAGCCTGGGGGCTTTCTTT
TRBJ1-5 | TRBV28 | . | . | CASSLGGPGQPQHF | TGTGCCAGCAGTTTGGGGGGGCCGGGACAGCCCCAGCATTTT
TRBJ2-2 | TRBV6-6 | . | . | CASSPGASANTGELFF | TGTGCCAGCAGCCCCGGTGCCAGCGCGAACACCGGGGAGCTGTTTTTT
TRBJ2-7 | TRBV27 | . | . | CASSSGPGYEQYF | TGTGCCAGCAGTTCGGGACCGGGCTACGAGCAGTACTTC
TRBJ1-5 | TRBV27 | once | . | CASIPRVGGQPQHF | TGTGCCAGCATACCGCGAGTGGGGGGTCAGCCCCAGCATTTT
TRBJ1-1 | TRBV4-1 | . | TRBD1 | CASQQMGGQPNTEAFF | TGCGCCAGCCAACAAATGGGGGGACAGCCGAACACTGAAGCTTTCTTT
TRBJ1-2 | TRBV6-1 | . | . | CASSAEQSPRHYGYTF | TGTGCCAGCAGTGCGGAACAGAGTCCCCGGCACTATGGCTACACCTTC
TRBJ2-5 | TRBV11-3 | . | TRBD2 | CASTTGRGSKTQYF | TGTGCCAGCACCACCGGGCGGGGGTCAAAGACCCAGTACTTC
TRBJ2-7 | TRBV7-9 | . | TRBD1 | CASRRSDRAYEQYF | TGTGCCAGCAGACGAAGTGACAGGGCCTACGAGCAGTACTTC
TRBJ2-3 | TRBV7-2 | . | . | CASSLTAATSTDTQYF | TGTGCCAGCAGCTTAACAGCGGCAACTAGCACAGATACGCAGTATTTT
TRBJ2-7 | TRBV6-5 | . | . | CASSRIHEQYF | TGTGCCAGCAGCAGGATCCACGAGCAGTACTTC
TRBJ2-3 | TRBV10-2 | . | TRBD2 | CASSDLADHTDTQYF | TGCGCCAGCAGTGATCTAGCGGACCACACAGATACGCAGTATTTT
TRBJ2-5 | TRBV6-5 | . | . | CASSYGSTGQETQYF | TGTGCCAGCAGTTACGGGAGTACGGGGCAAGAGACCCAGTACTTC
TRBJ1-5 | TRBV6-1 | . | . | CASSENRNQPQHF | TGTGCCAGCAGTGAAAACAGGAATCAGCCCCAGCATTTT
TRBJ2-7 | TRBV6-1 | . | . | CASSFGAAQYEQYF | TGTGCCAGCAGCTTCGGGGCAGCTCAGTACGAGCAGTACTTC
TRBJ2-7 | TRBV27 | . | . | CASSLRGDLVSYEQYF | TGTGCCAGCAGTTTAAGGGGGGATTTAGTCTCCTACGAGCAGTACTTC
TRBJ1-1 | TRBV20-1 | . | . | CSARRAEAFF | TGCAGTGCTCGAAGAGCTGAAGCTTTCTTT